Listed below are T cell receptor beta chains from one sample, sequenced in a study of blood T cells in healthy people across ages. TCRdb ran MiXCR on the 5' RACE reads and lists one entry per CDR3 protein. In the table there are roughly 900,000 distinct CDR3 sequences, roughly 52% of which are singletons. Sequencing input: blood. These receptors were obtained from a man aged 25-40 years in good health. Both conserved end residues are part of each CDR3. The order of the fields is J gene, V gene, CDR3 protein.

TRBJ2-4	TRBV12-3/TRBV12-4	CASSFEGGGKNIQYF
TRBJ2-1	TRBV4-1	CASSPLGVNEQFF
TRBJ1-2	TRBV12-3/TRBV12-4	CASSLAYGTGITYGYTF
TRBJ1-5	TRBV2	CASSEIGHQPQHF
TRBJ2-3	TRBV18	CASSADRGPSTDTQYF
TRBJ2-1	TRBV7-9	CASSYKSGGPSYNEQFF
TRBJ2-1	TRBV5-5	CASSWTESSYNEQFF
TRBJ1-4	TRBV7-9	CASSLTTGRSEKLFF
TRBJ2-5	TRBV2	CASRDRVQETQYF
TRBJ2-7	TRBV12-3/TRBV12-4	CASSLGGSRSYEQYF
TRBJ2-3	TRBV10-3	CAISDRDADTQYF
TRBJ2-1	TRBV5-1	CASSLGGLDLYNEQFF
TRBJ1-1	TRBV12-3/TRBV12-4	CASRLGQAWDSEAFF
TRBJ2-2	TRBV20-1	CSAGGQGFPGELFF
TRBJ2-1	TRBV11-2	CASSLPRTSGRAGDEQFF
TRBJ2-4	TRBV6-5	CASSYDMGTRDGQYF
TRBJ2-7	TRBV29-1	CSVGETAQYF
TRBJ2-1	TRBV4-1	CASSQGTSGATFVNEQFF
TRBJ1-2	TRBV30	CAWSVVGGKWNTF
TRBJ2-1	TRBV9	CASSYGHGDNEQFF
TRBJ2-4	TRBV20-1	CSALNREAKNIQYF
TRBJ2-7	TRBV28	CASRGEIYEQYF
TRBJ2-7	TRBV7-2	CASSTSTDSYEQYF